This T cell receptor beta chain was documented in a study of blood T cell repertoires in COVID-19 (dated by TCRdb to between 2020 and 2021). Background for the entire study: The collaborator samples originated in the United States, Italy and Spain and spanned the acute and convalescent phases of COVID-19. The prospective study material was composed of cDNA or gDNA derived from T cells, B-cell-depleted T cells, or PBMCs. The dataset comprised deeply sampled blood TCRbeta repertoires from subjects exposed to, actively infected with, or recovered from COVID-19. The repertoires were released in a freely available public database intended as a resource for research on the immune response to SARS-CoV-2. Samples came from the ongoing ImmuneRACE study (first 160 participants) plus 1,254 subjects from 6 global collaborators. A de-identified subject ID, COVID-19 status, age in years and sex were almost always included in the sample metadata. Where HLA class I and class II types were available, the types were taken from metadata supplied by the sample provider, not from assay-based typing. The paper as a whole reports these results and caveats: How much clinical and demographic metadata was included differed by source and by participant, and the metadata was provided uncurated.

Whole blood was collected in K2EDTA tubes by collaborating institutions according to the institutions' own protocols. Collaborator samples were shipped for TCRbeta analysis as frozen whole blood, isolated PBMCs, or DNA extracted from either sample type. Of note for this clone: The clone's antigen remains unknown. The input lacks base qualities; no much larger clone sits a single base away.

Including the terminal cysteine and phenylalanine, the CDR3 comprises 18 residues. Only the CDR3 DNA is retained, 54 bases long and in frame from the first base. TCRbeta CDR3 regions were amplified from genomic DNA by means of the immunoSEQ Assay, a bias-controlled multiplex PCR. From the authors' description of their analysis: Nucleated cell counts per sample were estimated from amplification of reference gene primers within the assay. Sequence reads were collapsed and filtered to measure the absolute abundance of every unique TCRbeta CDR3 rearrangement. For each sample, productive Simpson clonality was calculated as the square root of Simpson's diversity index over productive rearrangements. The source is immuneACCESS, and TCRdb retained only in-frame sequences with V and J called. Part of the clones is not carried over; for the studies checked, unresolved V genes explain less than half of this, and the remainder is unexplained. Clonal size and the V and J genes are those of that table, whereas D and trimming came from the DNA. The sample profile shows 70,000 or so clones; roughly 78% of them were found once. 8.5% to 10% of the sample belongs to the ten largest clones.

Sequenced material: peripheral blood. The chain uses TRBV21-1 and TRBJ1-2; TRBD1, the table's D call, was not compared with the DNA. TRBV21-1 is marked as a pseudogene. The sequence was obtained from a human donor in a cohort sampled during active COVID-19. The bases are TGTGCCAGCAGCAAAGAGGCGAGAGGGGGGACAGGGGGATATGGCTACACCTTC. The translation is CASSKEARGGTGGYGYTF.